Listed here are 8 T cell receptor beta chains from one sample, sequenced in a study of shared T cell receptors in the human thymus. Here immunoSEQ multiplex PCR was the method, and the copy in TCRdb shows in-frame clones only, minus some. This table has about 380,000 clones, 95% appearing once. Specimen: thymocytes. Source of these receptors: a human donor.

The chain combines TRBV4-3 with TRBJ2-7; 9 positions match TRBD2. Per the germline V gene, CDR1 is LGHNA and CDR2 is YSLEER. The CDR3 is 17 amino acids. Trimming took 0 bases from V and 2 from J; bases not matched to a gene: 8. The CDR3 is CASSQDPASGRPYEQYF. CDR3 nucleotides: TGCGCCAGCAGCCAAGATCCGGCCAGCGGGAGGCCCTACGAGCAGTACTTC.

This clone was observed once. The chain employs TRBV27 and TRBJ1-4; the D is unclear. Germline CDR1 MNHEY, CDR2 SMNVEV (reference sequence). CDR3 length equals 15 residues. V gave up 5 bases and J gave up 1 base, with 11 bases separating them. The chain's CDR3 is CASSPGRLTNEKLFF. CDR3 nucleotides: TGTGCCAGCAGTCCAGGACGCTTAACTAATGAAAAACTGTTTTTT. Supplemented by reference TRBV27 and TRBJ1-4, the full variable domain reads EAQVTQNPRYLITVTGKKLTVTCSQNMNHEYMSWYRQDPGLGLRQIYYSMNVEVTDKGDVPEGYKVSRKEKRNFPLILESPSPNQTSLYFCASSPGRLTNEKLFFGSGTQLSVL.

The count of this clone is one. The junction shows a germline mismatch at one end, possibly a read error. This sequence joins TRBV28 and TRBJ2-1, with D possibly TRBD1 on 6 matching bases. This CDR3 is 13 amino acids long. Germline V gene lookup returns CDR1 MDHEN and CDR2 SYDVKM. CDR3 DNA: TGTGCCAGCAGTTTAAGAGGGGACAACGAGCAGTTCTTC. Its translation: CASSLRGDNEQFF.

The chain uses TRBV28 and TRBJ2-6; perhaps TRBD2 as D (6 bases). The CDR3 totals 18 residues. V lost 3 bases to trimming and J lost 3 bases, with 18 bases between them. CDR1 is MDHEN, CDR2 SYDVKM, per germline. CDR3 nucleotide sequence: TGTGCCAGCAGTTTTGGGCCTTCTGAGGGAGGTGGGGCCAACGTCCTGACTTTC. Its translation: CASSFGPSEGGGANVLTF.

The V and J genes are TRBV27 and TRBJ2-3; D gene ambiguous. V was clipped by 10 bases and J by 4 bases, with 15 bases between them. Germline loops: CDR1 MNHEY, CDR2 SMNVEV (reference sequence). The CDR3 loop spans 13 amino acids. The CDR3 protein is CATKFIRSDTQYF. CDR3 bases: TGTGCCACCAAATTTATTAGGTCAGATACGCAGTATTTT.

The CDR3 region is CASSNQGDDYEQYF. CDR3 bases: TGTGCCAGTAGCAACCAGGGGGACGACTACGAGCAGTACTTC. The chain carries TRBV19 and TRBJ2-7, with 7 bases aligning to TRBD1. The V gene end was trimmed by 6 bases and the J gene end by 3 bases; junction bases not matched to a gene: 8. The CDR3 sequence is 14 residues long. Germline V CDR1 and CDR2: LNHDA, SQIVND (reference sequence).

This clone came up once. This chain connects TRBV14 to TRBJ2-6; D is unclear. Between the trimmed V and J ends, which lost 4 bases and 0 bases, there was a span of 7 bases. The CDR3 covers 15 residues. Germline V gene lookup returns CDR1 SGHDN and CDR2 FVKESK. CDR3 in DNA: TGTGCCAGCAGCCGGACCCTCTCTGGGGCCAACGTCCTGACTTTC. This sequence encodes CASSRTLSGANVLTF.

The chain employs TRBV9 and TRBJ2-5; 14 nucleotides line up with TRBD2. Germline CDR1 and CDR2: SGDLS and YYNGEE. The CDR3 has 17 residues. V trimming: 0 bases; J trimming: 5 bases; junction bases outside the gene matches: 6. The chain's CDR3 is CASSVGLAGGPGETQYF. The CDR3 nucleotides are TGTGCCAGCAGCGTAGGACTAGCGGGAGGGCCTGGGGAGACCCAGTACTTC.